A single sample gave rise to the 20 T cell receptor beta chains below, sequenced in a study of blood T cell repertoires in COVID-19. Assay: immunoSEQ multiplex PCR; the TCRdb copy retains only in-frame clones and omits some. This sample has about 180,000 clones, with about four fifths found just once. The material sequenced was peripheral blood. All receptors derive from an older woman with COVID-19, enrolled during active disease.

The V gene is TRBV4-3, the J gene TRBJ1-3; TRBD1 might be the D (6 bases). CDR3 length: 15 amino acids. Germline V gene sequence: CDR1 LGHNA, CDR2 YSLEER. The V end lost 0 bases, the J end lost 4 bases, and 10 bases lay between the germline ends. CDR3 sequence: CASSQEGGHGNTIYF. DNA of the CDR3: TGCGCCAGCAGCCAAGAGGGGGGGCACGGAAACACCATATATTTT.

The V gene is TRBV9, the J gene TRBJ2-1; D may be TRBD1 (6 bases). The V gene lost 0 bases and the J gene lost 5 bases, with 12 bases spanning the gap. CDR1 SGDLS and CDR2 YYNGEE come from the germline V gene. The CDR3 is 15 residues long. CDR3 residues: CASSVEGVRDNEQFF. In nucleotides, the CDR3 is TGTGCCAGCAGCGTAGAGGGGGTTCGGGACAATGAGCAGTTCTTC.

The rearrangement links TRBV28 to TRBJ2-7, with a possible D match to TRBD2 (5 bases). Germline V lookup: CDR1 MDHEN, CDR2 SYDVKM. Trimming took off 5 bases at V and 4 bases at J, with 12 bases between the two ends. The CDR3 runs 13 residues. CDR3 DNA sequence: TGTGCCAGCAGTCGAGGGAATGGGTACGAGCAGTACTTC. Protein product: CASSRGNGYEQYF.

The chain uses TRBV7-9 and TRBJ1-3; 8 bases match TRBD1. Germline trimming cut 4 bases from V and 2 bases from J; bases unmatched to any gene: 1. Germline CDR1 is SEHNR and CDR2 is FQNEAQ (reference sequence). CDR3 length: 14 residues. CDR3 protein: CASSWTGPGNTIYF. CDR3 bases: TGTGCCAGCAGCTGGACAGGGCCTGGAAACACCATATATTTT.

The genes are TRBV28 and TRBJ1-5; TRBD1 matches at 7 bases. The ends lost 6 bases at V and 5 bases at J; junction bases unmatched: 13. Germline CDR1 reads MDHEN; CDR2 reads SYDVKM. The CDR3 is 16 amino acids. The CDR3 is CASSTTRQGVYQPQHF. CDR3 DNA: TGTGCCAGCAGCACTACCAGACAGGGTGTTTATCAGCCCCAGCATTTT. Variable domain in full (rest from reference TRBV28 and TRBJ1-5): DVKVTQSSRYLVKRTGEKVFLECVQDMDHENMFWYRQDPGLGLRLIYFSYDVKMKEKGDIPEGYSVSREKKERFSLILESASTNQTSMYLCASSTTRQGVYQPQHFGDGTRLSIL.

This clone was picked up one time. The V and J genes are TRBV12-3 or TRBV12-4 and TRBJ1-6; 8 bases map to TRBD1. V shed 1 base, J shed 14 bases, and the junction held 4 bases outside the gene matches. This CDR3 is 13 amino acids long. The DNA of the CDR3 is TGTGCCAGCAGTTTAGGCGGGACAGGAGCCCTCCACTTT. It translates to CASSLGGTGALHF.

V is TRBV24-1 and J is TRBJ1-1; tentative D call: TRBD1 (6 bases). Germline lookup yields CDR1 KGHDR and CDR2 SFDVKD. V shed 3 bases and J shed 0 bases, with 13 bases lying between them. The CDR3 loop spans 16 amino acids. CDR3 loop: CATSDNSQGMNTEAFF. DNA of the CDR3: TGTGCCACCAGTGATAATTCCCAGGGGATGAACACTGAAGCTTTCTTT.

Worth noting for this clone: The sample carries other DNA sequences with the same CDR3. The chain links TRBV29-1 to TRBJ1-5; 9 bases match TRBD1. The germline V gene encodes CDR1 SQVTM and CDR2 ANQGSEA. The CDR3 has 14 amino acids. V shed 4 bases and J 0 bases; nucleotides not matched to a gene: 1. The CDR3 DNA is TGCAGCGTTGGGACAGGGGTTAGCAATCAGCCCCAGCATTTT. Its protein product is CSVGTGVSNQPQHF.

V gene TRBV19 combines with J gene TRBJ2-3; 7 positions match TRBD2. The CDR3 consists of 16 residues. CDR1 is LNHDA, CDR2 SQIVND, per germline (reference sequence). With V trimmed by 1 base and J by 4 bases, 8 bases remained unmatched. The CDR3 nucleotides read TGTGCCAGTAGTATAGGTGGGACTACCGCGGCAGATACGCAGTATTTT. This codes for CASSIGGTTAADTQYF.

The chain employs TRBV19 and TRBJ1-2; D is undetermined. Germline loops: CDR1 LNHDA, CDR2 SQIVND (reference sequence). This CDR3 contains 14 residues. V dropped 7 bases and J dropped 1 base, with 13 bases sitting between them. CDR3 nucleotides: TGTGCCAGTAAGGAACAGCAATATAACTATGGCTACACCTTC. Its protein is CASKEQQYNYGYTF.

This clone showed up just a few times. The chain joins TRBV9 to TRBJ2-2; D might be TRBD2 (6 bases). Germline V gene lookup returns CDR1 SGDLS and CDR2 YYNGEE. Trimming left V 0 bases short and J 3 bases short, with 12 bases between. CDR3 length equals 16 residues. CDR3 protein: CASSVGSTGDTGELFF. The CDR3 bases are TGTGCCAGCAGCGTAGGGTCGACGGGGGACACCGGGGAGCTGTTTTTT.

J is TRBJ2-3 and V is TRBV18, with D unclear. CDR3 length equals 14 residues. Germline CDR1 reads KGHSH; CDR2 reads LQKENI. Deletions cut 3 bases from V and 6 bases from J, with 13 bases between. CDR3 nucleotides: TGTGCCAGCTCACCGATCTCAGAGGTGGATACGCAGTATTTT. Protein: CASSPISEVDTQYF. The complete variable domain, with remaining parts taken from reference TRBV18 and TRBJ2-3, reads NAGVMQNPRHLVRRRGQEARLRCSPMKGHSHVYWYRQLPEEGLKFMVYLQKENIIDESGMPKERFSAEFPKEGPSILRIQQVVRGDSAAYFCASSPISEVDTQYFGPGTRLTVL.

The chain has TRBV6-2 or TRBV6-3 and TRBJ1-6, with 9 bases fitting TRBD1. This CDR3 spans 14 amino acids. Germline V gene data show CDR1 as MNHEY and CDR2 as SVGEGT. Losses at the gene ends were 6 bases for V and 5 bases for J; bases not matched to a gene: 2. In DNA, the CDR3 is TGTGCCAGCAGCCGGACAGGGGATAATTCACCCCTCCACTTT. Its protein product is CASSRTGDNSPLHF.

The chain recombines TRBV28 with TRBJ1-4; possibly TRBD1 for D (5 bases). The CDR3 is made up of 14 amino acids. The ends were cut back, 5 bases at V and 3 bases at J, with 10 bases in the middle. Germline loops: CDR1 MDHEN, CDR2 SYDVKM. In DNA form, the CDR3 reads TGTGCCAGCAGTCTTCAACAGGCTAATGAAAAACTGTTTTTT. Amino acid sequence: CASSLQQANEKLFF.

The gene calls are TRBV4-2 and TRBJ1-2, with 7 positions matching TRBD1. V lost 3 bases and J lost 6; bases outside the gene matches: 1. Per germline, CDR1 LGHNA and CDR2 YNFKEQ. The CDR3 runs 12 residues. CDR3 sequence: CASSHTGDGYTF. The DNA for the CDR3 is TGTGCCAGCAGCCATACAGGGGATGGCTACACCTTC.

The J gene is TRBJ2-1, the V gene TRBV19; D not resolved. The CDR3 sequence is 14 residues long. CDR1 LNHDA and CDR2 SQIVND come from the germline V gene (reference sequence). V was clipped by 6 bases and J by 5 bases, with 14 bases between them. In nucleotides, the CDR3 is TGTGCCAGTAGGAGCGACCGCAAAGACAATGAGCAGTTCTTC. This encodes CASRSDRKDNEQFF.

V gene TRBV19 combines with J gene TRBJ2-1; 10 bases map to TRBD1. Germline V lookup: CDR1 LNHDA, CDR2 SQIVND (reference sequence). CDR3 length equals 17 residues. V was clipped by 3 bases and J by 4 bases; unmatched bases: 9. The CDR3 nucleotides are TGTGCCAGTAGTATCAGAGGGGACAGGGGTGGATACAATGAGCAGTTCTTC. This encodes CASSIRGDRGGYNEQFF.

The chain uses TRBV6-5 and TRBJ2-1; TRBD1 might be the D (6 bases). From germline, CDR1 is MNHEY and CDR2 SVGAGI. CDR3 length equals 13 residues. V lost 6 bases to trimming and J lost 3 bases, with 9 bases between them. CDR3 in amino acids: CASRMDSYNEQFF. CDR3 sequence (DNA): TGTGCCAGCAGAATGGACAGCTACAATGAGCAGTTCTTC.

The CDR3 sequence: CASSLIAGGIYNEQFF. In nucleotides, the CDR3 is TGTGCCAGCAGCCTAATAGCGGGTGGGATTTACAATGAGCAGTTCTTC. This chain connects TRBV7-2 to TRBJ2-1; 7 nucleotides line up with TRBD2. V trimming: 5 bases; J trimming: 4 bases; junction bases outside the gene matches: 11. Germline V gene sequence: CDR1 SGHTA, CDR2 FQGNSA. The CDR3 runs 16 residues.

This clone has more than one count but fewer than ten. The gene calls are TRBV19 and TRBJ2-6; TRBD1 matches 7 bases. CDR1 and CDR2 (germline): LNHDA, SQIVND (reference sequence). The CDR3 covers 19 residues. Trimming took 7 bases from V and 1 from J; bases not matched to a gene: 16. The CDR3 DNA sequence: TGTGCCAGTAACATAGGGGGCTGGCAGGGCGCATCTGGGGCCAACGTCCTGACTTTC. Translating gives CASNIGGWQGASGANVLTF.